The 11 T cell receptor beta chains below come from one sample, sequenced in a study of spatial heterogeneity in lung cancer (dated by TCRdb to about 2019). General findings and caveats noted by the study authors: The tumor nonsynonymous mutation count correlated with the number of expanded intratumoral alpha and beta TCRs.

According to the study, the label for this sample's time point signals: sample taken at primary tumor resection. The library was generated by 5' RACE. Sequenced on a NextSeq 500. The raw public data were reprocessed by TCRdb itself: fastp quality trimming at Q25, MiXCR clonotype calling, in-frame beta chains only. Entries are consolidated by CDR3 protein sequence, retaining the most common genes and DNA. The sample table contains approximately 3,500 distinct CDR3 sequences; only one count was recorded for about 15% of them. Under 25% of the sample goes to the ten largest clones. These receptors are not linked to any known antigen. The sample was lung tumor tissue, taken at surgery. Receptors originate from a female donor with early-stage non-small cell lung cancer.

By proportion, this clonotype is medium-sized. Because the library targeted alpha chains, this beta chain is an off-target read whose size means little. V is TRBV29-1 and J is TRBJ1-4; no clear D gene. Germline values: CDR1 SQVTM, CDR2 ANQGSEA. The CDR3 loop spans 12 amino acids. The V end was cut by 4 bases, the J end by 8 bases, with 11 bases between. Written as DNA, the CDR3 is TGCAGCGTTGCCCAGAGTAGGGAAAAACTGTTTTTT. Encoded protein: CSVAQSREKLFF.

This clonotype occurred many times. Little can be read into the size of this beta chain, an off-target read in a library designed for alpha chains. This chain connects TRBV7-3 to TRBJ2-1; D call uncertain. This CDR3 contains 13 residues. Germline CDR1 reads SGHTA; CDR2 reads FQGTGA. The V end was cut by 4 bases, the J end by 7 bases, with 11 bases between. CDR3 region: CASSSSTNNEQFF. CDR3 sequence (DNA): TGTGCCAGCAGCTCGTCCACGAATAATGAGCAGTTCTTC. Complete variable domain (other parts from reference TRBV7-3 and TRBJ2-1): GAGVSQTPSNKVTEKGKYVELRCDPISGHTALYWYRQSLGQGPEFLIYFQGTGAADDSGLPNDRFFAVRPEGSVSTLKIQRTERGDSAVYLCASSSSTNNEQFFGPGTRLTVL.

This clonotype has just one count. In a library made to pick up alpha chains, this beta chain is a stray read with a size that means little. The chain carries TRBV20-1 and TRBJ2-3; D gene ambiguous. Trimming pared 1 base from V and 0 bases from J, leaving 2 bases between. The CDR3 sequence is 12 residues long. Germline lookup yields CDR1 DFQATT and CDR2 SNEGSKA (reference sequence). DNA for the CDR3: TGCAGTGCTAGAGCTAGCACAGATACGCAGTATTTT. Its protein is CSARASTDTQYF.

This clonotype was recorded many times. This beta chain is off target for a library built for alpha chains, so its abundance means little. The chain employs TRBV6-2 or TRBV6-3 and TRBJ2-7, with D hard to call. Germline-derived CDR1 and CDR2 are MNHEY and SVGEGT. The CDR3 length is 14 residues. Trimming removed 4 bases from V and 2 bases from J, with 12 bases in between. The CDR3, as DNA: TGTGCCAGCAGTTTTATGGCTGGAGCCTACGAGCAGTACTTC. Translated, it gives CASSFMAGAYEQYF.

By frequency in the sample, this clonotype is large. This beta chain is a stray read from a library made for alpha chains; its abundance is not meaningful. V is TRBV7-9 and J is TRBJ1-2; D is ambiguous. The CDR3 has 16 amino acids. V was pared by 5 bases and J by 5 bases, with 21 bases between. The germline V gene has CDR1 SEHNR and CDR2 FQNEAQ (reference sequence). CDR3 sequence (DNA): TGTGCCAGCAGCCTTCGCCCCCACACTGTTTCTTATGGCTACACCTTC. Its protein is CASSLRPHTVSYGYTF.

This clonotype was detected many times. This beta chain is an off-target read within a library intended for alpha chains, so its frequency means little. The chain is built from TRBV18 and TRBJ1-5; possible D gene TRBD1, 5 bases. V was clipped by 1 base and J by 8 bases, with 12 bases between them. CDR3 length: 14 amino acids. Germline CDR1 and CDR2: KGHSH and LQKENI. CDR3 in amino acids: CASSPRTTAEPQHF. The CDR3 nucleotides are TGTGCCAGCTCACCACGGACAACCGCGGAGCCCCAGCATTTT.

This clonotype is medium-sized by share. The library was designed around alpha chains, so this beta chain is a stray read whose abundance carries little weight. The chain couples TRBV25-1 to TRBJ1-2; D gene ambiguous. The CDR3 totals 14 residues. The V end lost 3 bases, the J end lost 6 bases, and 14 bases lay between the germline ends. Germline CDR1 is MGHDK and CDR2 is SYGVNS. CDR3 region: CASSESRRYDGYTF. For the CDR3, the DNA is TGTGCCAGCAGTGAGTCACGGAGATATGATGGCTACACCTTC.

This clonotype is labeled as large. Since the library was made to target alpha chains, this beta chain is a stray read and its abundance is not meaningful. This rearrangement joins TRBV7-9 to TRBJ1-4, with D tentatively TRBD1 (5 bases). The CDR3 is 15 amino acids. Trimming shortened V by 1 base and J by 11 bases, and 17 bases separated the two germline ends. The germline V gene encodes CDR1 SEHNR and CDR2 FQNEAQ (reference sequence). As DNA, the CDR3 is TGTGCCAGCAGCTTAGTGGGGACCTGGAAGACCAAACTGTTTTTT. Translating gives CASSLVGTWKTKLFF.

Ten or more counts support this clonotype. This beta chain is an unintended read in a library built for alpha chains; its size means little. The J gene is TRBJ2-3, the V gene TRBV5-5; TRBD2 is a possible D gene (6 bases). This CDR3 comprises 16 residues. Germline CDR1 is SGHKS and CDR2 is YYEKEE (reference sequence). With 3 bases removed from V and 0 bases from J, the gap between germline ends came to 14 bases. The CDR3 nucleotides are TGTGCCAGCAGCTGGGCGGGGATACTTAGCACAGATACGCAGTATTTT. Its translation: CASSWAGILSTDTQYF.

This clonotype was found once. At one of its ends the junction is not consistent with the germline gene, which may arise from a read error. Within a library made for alpha chains, this beta chain is off target, and its count is uninformative. This chain links TRBV7-8 with TRBJ2-6; 8 nucleotides align to TRBD2. CDR1 and CDR2 (germline): SGHVS, FQNEAQ. The CDR3 is 16 residues long. The CDR3 DNA reads TGTGTCAGCAGCCGGGAGGGTCCCGGTGGGGCCAACGTCCTGACCTTC. Translating it yields CVSSREGPGGANVLTF. The variable domain in full, with the rest retrieved from reference TRBV7-8 and TRBJ2-6, is GAGVSQSPRYKVAKRGQDVALRCDPISGHVSLFWYQQALGQGPEFLTYFQNEAQLDKSGLPSDRFFAERPEGSVSTLKIQRTQQEDSAVYLCVSSREGPGGANVLTFGAGSRLTVL.

By share, this clonotype counts as medium-sized. This beta chain is a stray sequence in a library constructed for alpha chains; its clone size is not meaningful. The rearrangement links TRBV29-1 to TRBJ1-2; D not resolved. V lost 4 bases and J 4 bases, leaving 13 bases between the germline ends. Germline V CDR1 and CDR2: SQVTM, ANQGSEA. The CDR3 is made up of 13 amino acids. CDR3 protein: CSVAQVLGYGYTF. CDR3 DNA: TGCAGCGTTGCCCAGGTTCTGGGCTATGGCTACACCTTC.